The 14 T cell receptor beta chains below all came from one sample that was sequenced in a study of beta chain features in type 1 diabetes. Study-wide results and limits: Among patients with Type 1 diabetes, TCRB CDR3s were moderately but significantly shorter in every one of the four CD4+ subsets.

The whole isolated RNA underwent reverse transcription, so sequencing captured expressed TCRB transcripts. Method: immunoSEQ multiplex PCR; TCRdb's copy keeps in-frame clones and lacks some. In the table there are over 150,000 clones, about a tenth of which are singletons. Their recognized antigens are unknown. The sequenced sample was central memory CD4+ T cells from blood. These receptors were obtained from a man aged 25 to 45 with type 1 diabetes.

This clone was observed a handful of times. V is TRBV30 and J is TRBJ2-7, with 7 bases identical to TRBD2. The CDR3 sequence is 13 residues long. Trimming at V came to 7 bases and at J to 0 bases, leaving 6 bases not matched to a gene. The germline V gene has CDR1 GTSNPN and CDR2 SVGIG (reference sequence). The DNA of the CDR3 is TGTGCCTCCACTAGCGCGAGCTCCTACGAGCAGTACTTC. Translating it yields CASTSASSYEQYF. The full variable domain, in which reference TRBV30 and TRBJ2-7 provide the parts outside the CDR3, is SQTIHQWPATLVQPVGSPLSLECTVEGTSNPNLYWYRQAAGRGLQLLFYSVGIGQISSEVPQNLSASRPQDRQFILSSKKLLLSDSGFYLCASTSASSYEQYFGPGTRLTVT.

This clone was seen many times. The chain has TRBV4-2 and TRBJ2-1, with D possibly TRBD2 on 6 matching bases. Trimming pared 4 bases from V and 3 bases from J, leaving 16 bases between. CDR1 and CDR2 (germline): LGHNA, YNFKEQ. This CDR3 spans 16 amino acids. The CDR3 reads CASSPLNGGNYNEQFF. CDR3 nucleotide sequence: TGTGCCAGCAGCCCACTTAATGGCGGGAACTACAATGAGCAGTTCTTC.

The chain employs TRBV15 and TRBJ2-3; 9 bases line up with TRBD2. V dropped 7 bases and J dropped 1; count of bases not matched to a gene: 6. The germline gives CDR1 LNHNV, CDR2 YYDKDF (reference sequence). The CDR3 is made up of 15 amino acids. The CDR3 protein is CATTPASGGTDTQYF. The CDR3 nucleotides are TGTGCCACCACCCCAGCTAGCGGGGGCACAGATACGCAGTATTTT.

The rearrangement links TRBV5-1 to TRBJ1-1; 7 bases agree with TRBD1. The ends lost 4 bases at V and 11 bases at J; junction bases unmatched: 14. Looked up from germline, CDR1 is SGHRS and CDR2 is YFSETQ. This CDR3 has 14 residues. In nucleotides, the CDR3 is TGCGCCAGCAGCCCTTTCGACGGGACAGACGGGGCTTTCTTT. Translating it yields CASSPFDGTDGAFF. The variable domain in full, completed from reference TRBV5-1 and TRBJ1-1, reads KAGVTQTPRYLIKTRGQQVTLSCSPISGHRSVSWYQQTPGQGLQFLFEYFSETQRNKGNFPGRFSGRQFSNSRSEMNVSTLELGDSALYLCASSPFDGTDGAFFGQGTRLTVV.

This chain links TRBV6-1 with TRBJ1-2, with D possibly being TRBD1 (5 bases). V gave up 4 bases and J gave up 3 bases, with 15 bases separating them. In germline, CDR1 is MNHNS, CDR2 SASEGT. CDR3 length equals 15 residues. The CDR3 loop is CASSGWQGGDYGYTF. In DNA, the CDR3 is TGTGCCAGCAGTGGCTGGCAGGGCGGCGACTATGGCTACACCTTC.

A few counts support this clone. The sample carries other DNA sequences with the same CDR3. V usage is TRBV7-3 and J usage is TRBJ1-2; 8 bases agree with TRBD1. The germline V gene has CDR1 SGHTA and CDR2 FQGTGA. This CDR3 contains 13 residues. J lost 4 bases, V lost 5 bases, and 3 bases had no gene match. The CDR3 region has the DNA TGTGCCAGCAGCCTTGGACAGGGCTATGGCTACACCTTC. This codes for CASSLGQGYGYTF. The complete variable domain, with remaining parts taken from reference TRBV7-3 and TRBJ1-2, reads GAGVSQTPSNKVTEKGKYVELRCDPISGHTALYWYRQSLGQGPEFLIYFQGTGAADDSGLPNDRFFAVRPEGSVSTLKIQRTERGDSAVYLCASSLGQGYGYTFGSGTRLTVV.

This clone was observed a handful of times. For the CDR3, the DNA is TGTGCCAGCAGCCAAGGTGCAGGGGAAGTCGTGGAGCTGTTTTTT. It translates to CASSQGAGEVVELFF. The chain joins TRBV4-2 to TRBJ2-2; D possibly corresponds to TRBD1 (6 bases). Germline CDR1 is LGHNA and CDR2 is YNFKEQ. This CDR3 region has 15 residues. V was shortened by 1 base and J by 10 bases, with 16 bases between the two germline ends.

The rearrangement uses TRBV19 and TRBJ1-2; 9 positions match TRBD1. CDR1 is LNHDA and CDR2 is SQIVND in the germline V gene (reference sequence). This CDR3 has 13 residues. Losses at the gene ends were 5 bases for V and 5 bases for J; bases not matched to a gene: 3. The CDR3 bases are TGTGCCAGTAGTTCCGGACAGGGGTATGGCTACACCTTC. Its protein is CASSSGQGYGYTF.

The chain couples TRBV5-1 to TRBJ2-5; no reliable D call. The CDR3 consists of 13 residues. Trimming took off 0 bases at V and 1 base at J, with 4 bases between the two ends. Germline V CDR1 and CDR2: SGHRS, YFSETQ. CDR3 protein: CASSLGPQETQYF. CDR3 DNA sequence: TGCGCCAGCAGCTTGGGGCCCCAAGAGACCCAGTACTTC.

This clone was detected many times. The junction does not match germline at one end; this may be a read error. The rearrangement uses TRBV29-1 and TRBJ2-5; D unresolved. Germline V gene data show CDR1 as SQVTM and CDR2 as ANQGSEA. The CDR3 length is 12 residues. CDR3 nucleotide sequence: TGCAGCGTAGAAGACGACAAAGAGACCCAGTACTTC. Its translation: CSVEDDKETQYF.

The V and J genes are TRBV2 and TRBJ1-1; no definite D call. The CDR3 spans 12 residues. Germline V lookup: CDR1 SNHLY, CDR2 FYNNEI. With 6 bases removed from V and 0 bases from J, the gap between germline ends came to 5 bases. The CDR3 here is CASSLLNTEAFF. CDR3 DNA: TGTGCCAGCAGCCTACTGAACACTGAAGCTTTCTTT.

This clone turned up a few times. The gene calls are TRBV4-2 and TRBJ2-6; TRBD1 aligns across 11 bases. J was trimmed by 0 bases and V by 8 bases; bases with no gene match: 6. Germline lookup yields CDR1 LGHNA and CDR2 YNFKEQ. CDR3 length: 17 residues. DNA of the CDR3: TGTGCCAGCGCACCGGGACAGGGGGGCTCTGGGGCCAACGTCCTGACTTTC. Translated, it gives CASAPGQGGSGANVLTF.

This clone appeared a few times. V and J are TRBV5-6 and TRBJ2-1, with D tentatively TRBD1 (5 bases). The CDR3 length is 14 residues. The V end was cut by 6 bases, the J end by 2 bases, with 12 bases between. Germline CDR1 SGHDT, CDR2 YYEEEE. The CDR3 DNA follows: TGTGCCAGCATCCGACAGTCTACCTACAATGAGCAGTTCTTC. Its translation is CASIRQSTYNEQFF.

In its sample, this clone was seen a few times. V gene TRBV9 combines with J gene TRBJ2-5; TRBD2 agrees at 9 bases. CDR1 and CDR2 from the germline V gene are SGDLS and YYNGEE. V trimming: 0 bases; J trimming: 0 bases; junction bases outside the gene matches: 3. The CDR3 contains 16 residues. The CDR3 coding sequence is TGTGCCAGCAGCGTAGCAAGCGGGAGGTACCAAGAGACCCAGTACTTC. This encodes CASSVASGRYQETQYF.